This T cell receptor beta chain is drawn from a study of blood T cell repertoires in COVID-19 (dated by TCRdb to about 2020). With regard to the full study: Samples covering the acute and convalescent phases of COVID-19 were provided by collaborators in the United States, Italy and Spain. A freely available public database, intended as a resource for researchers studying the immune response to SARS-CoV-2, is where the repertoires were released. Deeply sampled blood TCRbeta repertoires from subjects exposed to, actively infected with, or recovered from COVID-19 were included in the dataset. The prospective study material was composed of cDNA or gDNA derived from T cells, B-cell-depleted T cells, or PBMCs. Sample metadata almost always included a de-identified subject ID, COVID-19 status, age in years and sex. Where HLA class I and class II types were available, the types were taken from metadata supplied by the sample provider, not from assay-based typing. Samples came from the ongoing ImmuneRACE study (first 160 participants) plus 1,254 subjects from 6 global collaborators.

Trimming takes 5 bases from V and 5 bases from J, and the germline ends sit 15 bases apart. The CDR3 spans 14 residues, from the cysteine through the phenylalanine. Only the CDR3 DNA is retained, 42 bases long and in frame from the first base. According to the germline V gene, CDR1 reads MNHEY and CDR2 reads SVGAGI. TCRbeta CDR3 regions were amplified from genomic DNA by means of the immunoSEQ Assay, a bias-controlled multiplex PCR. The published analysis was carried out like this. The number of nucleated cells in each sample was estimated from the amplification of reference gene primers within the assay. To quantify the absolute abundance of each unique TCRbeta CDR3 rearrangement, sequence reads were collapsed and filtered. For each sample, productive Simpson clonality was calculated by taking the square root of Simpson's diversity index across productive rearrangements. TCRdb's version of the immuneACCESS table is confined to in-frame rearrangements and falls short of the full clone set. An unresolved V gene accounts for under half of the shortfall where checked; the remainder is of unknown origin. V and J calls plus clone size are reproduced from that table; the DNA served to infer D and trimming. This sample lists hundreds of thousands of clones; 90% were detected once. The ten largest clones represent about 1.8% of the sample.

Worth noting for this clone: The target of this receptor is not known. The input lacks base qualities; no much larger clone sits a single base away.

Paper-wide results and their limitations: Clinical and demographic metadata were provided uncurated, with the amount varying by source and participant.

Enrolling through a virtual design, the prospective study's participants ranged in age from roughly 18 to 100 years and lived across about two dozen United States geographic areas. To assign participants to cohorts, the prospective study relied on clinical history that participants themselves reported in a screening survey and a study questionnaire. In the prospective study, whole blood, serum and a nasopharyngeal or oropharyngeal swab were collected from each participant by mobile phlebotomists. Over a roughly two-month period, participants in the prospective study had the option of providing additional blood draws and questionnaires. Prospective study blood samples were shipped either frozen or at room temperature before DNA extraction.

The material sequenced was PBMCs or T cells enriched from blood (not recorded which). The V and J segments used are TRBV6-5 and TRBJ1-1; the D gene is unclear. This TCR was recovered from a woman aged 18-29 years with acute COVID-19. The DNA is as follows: TGTGCCAGCAGTAAATCGGAGTCAAGGACTGAAGCTTTCTTT. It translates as CASSKSESRTEAFF.